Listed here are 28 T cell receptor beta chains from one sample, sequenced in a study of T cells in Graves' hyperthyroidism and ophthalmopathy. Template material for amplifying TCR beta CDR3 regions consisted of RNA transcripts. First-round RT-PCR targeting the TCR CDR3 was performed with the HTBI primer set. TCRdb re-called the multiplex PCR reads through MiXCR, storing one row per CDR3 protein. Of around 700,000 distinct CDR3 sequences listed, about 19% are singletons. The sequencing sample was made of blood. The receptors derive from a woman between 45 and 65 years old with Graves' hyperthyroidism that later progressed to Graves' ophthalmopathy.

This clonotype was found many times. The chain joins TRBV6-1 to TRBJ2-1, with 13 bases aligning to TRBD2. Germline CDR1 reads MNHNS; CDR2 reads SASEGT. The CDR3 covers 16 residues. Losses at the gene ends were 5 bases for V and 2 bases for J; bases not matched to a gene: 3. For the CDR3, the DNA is TGTGCCAGCAGTCCTACTAGCGGGGGGGCCTACAATGAGCAGTTCTTC. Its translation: CASSPTSGGAYNEQFF.

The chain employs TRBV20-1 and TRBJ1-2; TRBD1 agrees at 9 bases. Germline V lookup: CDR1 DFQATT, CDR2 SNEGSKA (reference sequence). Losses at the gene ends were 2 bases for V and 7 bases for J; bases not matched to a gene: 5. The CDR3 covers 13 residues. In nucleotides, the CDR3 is TGCAGTGCTAGATTACAGGGGGCGCCTGGCTACACCTTC. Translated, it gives CSARLQGAPGYTF.

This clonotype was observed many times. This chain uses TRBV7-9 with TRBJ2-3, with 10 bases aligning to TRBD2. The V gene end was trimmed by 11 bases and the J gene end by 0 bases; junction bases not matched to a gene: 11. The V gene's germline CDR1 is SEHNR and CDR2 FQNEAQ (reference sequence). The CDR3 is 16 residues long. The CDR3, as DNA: TGTGCCTCCTCCCCCATAGCGGGGGGAAGCACAGATACGCAGTATTTT. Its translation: CASSPIAGGSTDTQYF.

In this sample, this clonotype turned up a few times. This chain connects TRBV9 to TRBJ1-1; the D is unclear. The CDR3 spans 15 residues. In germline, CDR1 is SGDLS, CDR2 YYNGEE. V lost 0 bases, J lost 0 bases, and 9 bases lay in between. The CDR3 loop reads CASSVVREVNTEAFF. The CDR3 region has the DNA TGTGCCAGCAGCGTAGTGAGGGAGGTGAACACTGAAGCTTTCTTT. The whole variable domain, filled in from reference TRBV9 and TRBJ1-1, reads DSGVTQTPKHLITATGQRVTLRCSPRSGDLSVYWYQQSLDQGLQFLIQYYNGEERAKGNILERFSAQQFPDLHSELNLSSLELGDSALYFCASSVVREVNTEAFFGQGTRLTVV.

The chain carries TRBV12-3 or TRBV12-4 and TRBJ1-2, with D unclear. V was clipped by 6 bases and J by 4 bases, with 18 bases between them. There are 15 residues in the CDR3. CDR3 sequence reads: CASSSSVTGFYGYTF. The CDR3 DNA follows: TGTGCCAGCAGCTCCTCTGTGACCGGGTTCTATGGCTACACCTTC.

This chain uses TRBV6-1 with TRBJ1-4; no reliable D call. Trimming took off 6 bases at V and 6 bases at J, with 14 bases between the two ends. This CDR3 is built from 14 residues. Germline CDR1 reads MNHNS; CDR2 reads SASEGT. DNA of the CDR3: TGTGCCAGCAGGAGAAGGACGGTTGATGAAAAACTGTTTTTT. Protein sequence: CASRRRTVDEKLFF.

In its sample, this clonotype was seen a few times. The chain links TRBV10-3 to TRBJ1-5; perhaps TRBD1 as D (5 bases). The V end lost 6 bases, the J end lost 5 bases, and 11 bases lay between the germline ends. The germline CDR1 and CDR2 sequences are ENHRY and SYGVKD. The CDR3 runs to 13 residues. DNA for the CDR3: TGTGCCATCAGCTCAGGGCCTGATCAGCCCCAGCATTTT. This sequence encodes CAISSGPDQPQHF.

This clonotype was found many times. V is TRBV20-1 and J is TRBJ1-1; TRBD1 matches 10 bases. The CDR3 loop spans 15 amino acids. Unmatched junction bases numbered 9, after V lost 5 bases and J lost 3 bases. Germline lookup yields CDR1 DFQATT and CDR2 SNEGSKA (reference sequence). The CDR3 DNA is TGCAGTGCTCAGACAGGGGGCGTGATGTACACTGAAGCTTTCTTT. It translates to CSAQTGGVMYTEAFF.

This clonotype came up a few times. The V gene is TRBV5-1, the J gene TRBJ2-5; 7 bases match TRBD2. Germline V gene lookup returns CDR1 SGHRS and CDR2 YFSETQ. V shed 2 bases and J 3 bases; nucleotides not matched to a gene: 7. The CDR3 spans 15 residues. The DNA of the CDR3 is TGCGCCAGCAGCTTCAACGTGGGGGGGGAAGAGACCCAGTACTTC. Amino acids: CASSFNVGGEETQYF. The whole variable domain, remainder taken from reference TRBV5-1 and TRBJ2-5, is KAGVTQTPRYLIKTRGQQVTLSCSPISGHRSVSWYQQTPGQGLQFLFEYFSETQRNKGNFPGRFSGRQFSNSRSEMNVSTLELGDSALYLCASSFNVGGEETQYFGPGTRLLVL.

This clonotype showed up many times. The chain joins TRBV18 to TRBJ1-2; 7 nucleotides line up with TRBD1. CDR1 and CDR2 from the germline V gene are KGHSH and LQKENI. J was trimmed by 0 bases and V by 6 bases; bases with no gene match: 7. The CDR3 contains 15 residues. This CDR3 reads CASSSRDSSNYGYTF. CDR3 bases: TGTGCCAGCTCCTCGCGGGACAGCTCTAACTATGGCTACACCTTC.

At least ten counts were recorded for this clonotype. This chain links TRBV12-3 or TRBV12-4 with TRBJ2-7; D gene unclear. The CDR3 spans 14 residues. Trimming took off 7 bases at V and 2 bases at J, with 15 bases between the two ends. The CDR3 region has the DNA TGTGCCAGCACCCCCCCCTATGGGCCCTACGAGCAGTACTTC. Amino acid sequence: CASTPPYGPYEQYF.

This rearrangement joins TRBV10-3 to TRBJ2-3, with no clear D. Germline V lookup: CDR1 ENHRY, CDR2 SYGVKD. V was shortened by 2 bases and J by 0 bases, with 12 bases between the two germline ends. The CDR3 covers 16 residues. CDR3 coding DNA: TGTGCCATCAGTGAGGATCTCGCTACCAGCACAGATACGCAGTATTTT. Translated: CAISEDLATSTDTQYF.

CDR3 region: CASSLDAFQETQYF. In DNA, the CDR3 is TGCGCCAGCAGCTTGGACGCGTTCCAAGAGACCCAGTACTTC. This chain links TRBV5-1 with TRBJ2-5; D not resolved. The germline CDR1 and CDR2 sequences are SGHRS and YFSETQ. The V end lost 0 bases, the J end lost 1 base, and 7 bases lay between the germline ends. This CDR3 region has 14 residues. The full variable domain, in which reference TRBV5-1 and TRBJ2-5 provide the parts outside the CDR3, is KAGVTQTPRYLIKTRGQQVTLSCSPISGHRSVSWYQQTPGQGLQFLFEYFSETQRNKGNFPGRFSGRQFSNSRSEMNVSTLELGDSALYLCASSLDAFQETQYFGPGTRLLVL.

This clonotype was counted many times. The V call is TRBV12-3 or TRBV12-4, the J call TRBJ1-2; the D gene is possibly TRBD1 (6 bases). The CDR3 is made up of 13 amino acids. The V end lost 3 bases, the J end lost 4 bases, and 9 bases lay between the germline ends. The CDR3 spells CASSLAGAYGYTF. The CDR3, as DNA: TGTGCCAGCAGTTTGGCAGGGGCCTATGGCTACACCTTC.

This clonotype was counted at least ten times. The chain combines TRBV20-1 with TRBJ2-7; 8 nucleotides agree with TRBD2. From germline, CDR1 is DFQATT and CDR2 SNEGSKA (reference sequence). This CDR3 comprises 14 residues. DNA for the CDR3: TGCAGCGGTCTGTCAGCGGGGGCCTCCTACGAGCAGTACTTC. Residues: CSGLSAGASYEQYF.

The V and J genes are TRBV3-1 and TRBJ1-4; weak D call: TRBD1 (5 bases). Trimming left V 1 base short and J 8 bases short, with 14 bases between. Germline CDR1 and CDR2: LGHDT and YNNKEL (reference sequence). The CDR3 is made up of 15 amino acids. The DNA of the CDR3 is TGTGCCAGCAGCCAAGCCAGGGTTCTAAAGGAAAAACTGTTTTTT. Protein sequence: CASSQARVLKEKLFF.

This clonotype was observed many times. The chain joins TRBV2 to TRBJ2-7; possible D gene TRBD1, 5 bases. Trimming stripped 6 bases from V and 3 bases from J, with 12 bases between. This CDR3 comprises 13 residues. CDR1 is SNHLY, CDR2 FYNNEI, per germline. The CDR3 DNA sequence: TGTGCCAGCAGCCCTCAGGGTTTCTACGAGCAGTACTTC. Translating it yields CASSPQGFYEQYF.

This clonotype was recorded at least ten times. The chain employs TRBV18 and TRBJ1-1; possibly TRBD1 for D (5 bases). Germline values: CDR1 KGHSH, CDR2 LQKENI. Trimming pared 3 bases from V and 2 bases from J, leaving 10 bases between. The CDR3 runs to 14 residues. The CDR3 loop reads CASSPGGTNTEAFF. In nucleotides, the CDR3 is TGTGCCAGCTCACCCGGGGGGACTAACACTGAAGCTTTCTTT.

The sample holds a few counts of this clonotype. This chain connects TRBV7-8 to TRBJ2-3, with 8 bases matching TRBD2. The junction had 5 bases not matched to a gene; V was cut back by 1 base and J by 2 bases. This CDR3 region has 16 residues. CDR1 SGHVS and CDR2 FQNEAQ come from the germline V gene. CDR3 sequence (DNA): TGTGCCAGCAGCTTAGTTGGGCGGGGGGACACAGATACGCAGTATTTT. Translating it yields CASSLVGRGDTDTQYF.

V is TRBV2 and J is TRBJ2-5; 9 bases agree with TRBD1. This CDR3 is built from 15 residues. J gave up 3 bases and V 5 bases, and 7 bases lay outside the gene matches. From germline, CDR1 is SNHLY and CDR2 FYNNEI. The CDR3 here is CASSPGQGVEETQYF. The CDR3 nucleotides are TGTGCCAGCAGTCCGGGACAGGGAGTCGAAGAGACCCAGTACTTC.

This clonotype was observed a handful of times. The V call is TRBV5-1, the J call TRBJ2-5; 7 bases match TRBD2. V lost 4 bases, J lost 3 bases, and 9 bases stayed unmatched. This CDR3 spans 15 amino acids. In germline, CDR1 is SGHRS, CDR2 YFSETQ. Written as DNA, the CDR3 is TGCGCCAGCAGCCCATCAGCGGGGCCAGAAGAGACCCAGTACTTC. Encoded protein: CASSPSAGPEETQYF.

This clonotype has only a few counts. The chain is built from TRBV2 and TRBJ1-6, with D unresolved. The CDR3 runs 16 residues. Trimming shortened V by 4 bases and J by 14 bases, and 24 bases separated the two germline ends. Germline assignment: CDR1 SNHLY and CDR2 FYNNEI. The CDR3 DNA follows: TGTGCCAGCAGTGGAGGGCTACAGAGTCCCGGAGCGTCCCTCCACTTT. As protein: CASSGGLQSPGASLHF.

The CDR3 protein is CSVERDRGGEKLFF. In DNA form, the CDR3 reads TGCAGCGTTGAAAGGGACAGGGGGGGTGAAAAACTGTTTTTT. J is TRBJ1-4 and V is TRBV29-1; 11 nucleotides align to TRBD1. V dropped 2 bases and J dropped 7; count of bases not matched to a gene: 3. The V gene's germline CDR1 is SQVTM and CDR2 ANQGSEA. This CDR3 is built from 14 residues.

The chain's CDR3 is CAIGVNSGNTIYF. The CDR3 DNA reads as TGTGCCATCGGCGTGAACTCTGGAAACACCATATATTTT. The chain is built from TRBV10-3 and TRBJ1-3; D is uncertain. Germline CDR1 reads ENHRY; CDR2 reads SYGVKD. V shed 8 bases and J shed 0 bases, with 8 bases lying between them. This CDR3 is 13 amino acids long.

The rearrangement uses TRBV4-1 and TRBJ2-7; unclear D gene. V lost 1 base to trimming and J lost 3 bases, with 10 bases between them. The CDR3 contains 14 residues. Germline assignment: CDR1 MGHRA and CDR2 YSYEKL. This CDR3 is CASSQGLPGYEQYF. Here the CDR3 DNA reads TGCGCCAGCAGCCAAGGGCTTCCGGGCTACGAGCAGTACTTC.

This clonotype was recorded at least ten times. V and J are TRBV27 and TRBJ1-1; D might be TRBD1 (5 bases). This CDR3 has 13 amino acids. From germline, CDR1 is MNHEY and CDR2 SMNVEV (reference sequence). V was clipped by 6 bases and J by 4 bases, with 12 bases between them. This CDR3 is CASRDGGSTEAFF. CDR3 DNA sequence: TGTGCCAGCAGAGATGGGGGGAGCACTGAAGCTTTCTTT.

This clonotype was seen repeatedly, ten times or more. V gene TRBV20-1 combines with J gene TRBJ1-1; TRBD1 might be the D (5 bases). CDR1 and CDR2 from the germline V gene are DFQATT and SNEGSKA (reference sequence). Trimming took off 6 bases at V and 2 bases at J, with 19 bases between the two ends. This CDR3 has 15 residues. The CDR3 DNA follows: TGCAGTGCAACTTGGGACGCCCGACGAAACACTGAAGCTTTCTTT. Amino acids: CSATWDARRNTEAFF.

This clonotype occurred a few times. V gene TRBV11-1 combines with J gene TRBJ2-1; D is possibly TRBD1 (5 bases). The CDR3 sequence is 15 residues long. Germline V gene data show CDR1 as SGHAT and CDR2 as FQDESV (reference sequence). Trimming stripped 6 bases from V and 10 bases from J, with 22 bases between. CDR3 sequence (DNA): TGTGCCAGCAGAACGACCGACGATAGGGGTAACGAGCAGTTCTTC. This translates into CASRTTDDRGNEQFF. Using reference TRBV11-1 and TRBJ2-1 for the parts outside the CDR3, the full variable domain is EAEVAQSPRYKITEKSQAVAFWCDPISGHATLYWYRQILGQGPELLVQFQDESVVDDSQLPKDRFSAERLKGVDSTLKIQPAELGDSAMYLCASRTTDDRGNEQFFGPGTRLTVL.